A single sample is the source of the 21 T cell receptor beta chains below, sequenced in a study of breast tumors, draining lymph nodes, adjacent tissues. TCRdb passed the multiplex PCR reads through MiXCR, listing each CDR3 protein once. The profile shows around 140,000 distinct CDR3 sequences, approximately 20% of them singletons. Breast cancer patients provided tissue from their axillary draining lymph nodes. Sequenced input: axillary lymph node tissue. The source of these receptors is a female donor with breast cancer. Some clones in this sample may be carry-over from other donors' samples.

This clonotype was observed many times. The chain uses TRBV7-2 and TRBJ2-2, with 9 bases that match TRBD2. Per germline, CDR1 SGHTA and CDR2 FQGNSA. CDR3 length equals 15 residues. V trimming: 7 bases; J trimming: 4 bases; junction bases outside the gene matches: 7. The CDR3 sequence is CASTLIAGVTGELFF. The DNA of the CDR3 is TGTGCCAGCACCTTGATAGCGGGAGTCACCGGGGAGCTGTTTTTT.

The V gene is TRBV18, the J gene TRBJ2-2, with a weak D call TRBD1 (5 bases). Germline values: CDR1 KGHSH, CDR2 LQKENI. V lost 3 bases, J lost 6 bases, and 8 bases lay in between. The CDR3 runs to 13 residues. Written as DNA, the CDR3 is TGTGCCAGCTCACCGGACACGTCCGGGGAGCTGTTTTTT. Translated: CASSPDTSGELFF.

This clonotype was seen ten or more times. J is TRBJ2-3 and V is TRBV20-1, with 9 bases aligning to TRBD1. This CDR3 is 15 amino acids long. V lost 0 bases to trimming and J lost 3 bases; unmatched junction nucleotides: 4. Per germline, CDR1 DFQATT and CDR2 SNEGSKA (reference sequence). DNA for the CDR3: TGCAGTGCTAGAGAAGCTGGACAGGGGACAGATACGCAGTATTTT. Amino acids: CSAREAGQGTDTQYF.

CDR3 DNA sequence: TGTGCCAGCAGCCAAGGACTAGCGGGAGGTGCCATCTCCGGGGAGCTGTTTTTT. It encodes CASSQGLAGGAISGELFF. This rearrangement joins TRBV3-1 to TRBJ2-2; 13 positions agree with TRBD2. V lost 1 base to trimming and J lost 6 bases; unmatched junction nucleotides: 8. The CDR3 is made up of 18 amino acids. Germline loops: CDR1 LGHDT, CDR2 YNNKEL (reference sequence). The full variable domain, with the rest looked up from reference TRBV3-1 and TRBJ2-2, is DTAVSQTPKYLVTQMGNDKSIKCEQNLGHDTMYWYKQDSKKFLKIMFSYNNKELIINETVPNRFSPKSPDKAHLNLHINSLELGDSAVYFCASSQGLAGGAISGELFFGEGSRLTVL.

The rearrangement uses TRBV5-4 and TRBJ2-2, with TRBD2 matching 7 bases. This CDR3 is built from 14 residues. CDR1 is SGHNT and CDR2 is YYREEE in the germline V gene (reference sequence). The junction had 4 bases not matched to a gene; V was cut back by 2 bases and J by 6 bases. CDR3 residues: CASSFGGGAGELFF. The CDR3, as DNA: TGTGCCAGCAGCTTTGGGGGGGGTGCCGGGGAGCTGTTTTTT.

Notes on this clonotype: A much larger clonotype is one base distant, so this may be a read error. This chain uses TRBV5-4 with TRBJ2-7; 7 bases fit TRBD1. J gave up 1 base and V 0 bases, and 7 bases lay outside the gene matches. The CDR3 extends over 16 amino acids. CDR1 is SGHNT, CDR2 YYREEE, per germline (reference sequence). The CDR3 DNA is TGTGCCAGCAGCTTGGGGGCAGGGACAGAATCCTACGAGCAGTACTTC. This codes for CASSLGAGTESYEQYF.

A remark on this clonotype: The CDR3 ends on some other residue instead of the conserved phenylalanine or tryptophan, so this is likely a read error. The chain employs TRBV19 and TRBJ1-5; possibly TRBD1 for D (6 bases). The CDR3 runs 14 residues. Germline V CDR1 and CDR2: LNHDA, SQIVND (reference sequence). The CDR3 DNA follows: TGTGCCGGTAGTTCTTTCGGACAGAATCAGCCCCAGCATTCT. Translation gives CAGSSFGQNQPQHS.

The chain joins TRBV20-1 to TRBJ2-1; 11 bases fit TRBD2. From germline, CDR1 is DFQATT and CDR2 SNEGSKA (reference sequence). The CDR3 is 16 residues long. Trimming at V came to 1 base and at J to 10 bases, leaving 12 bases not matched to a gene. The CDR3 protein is CSARGLAGPGQREQFF. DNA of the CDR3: TGCAGTGCTAGAGGACTAGCGGGACCGGGACAGCGGGAGCAGTTCTTC.

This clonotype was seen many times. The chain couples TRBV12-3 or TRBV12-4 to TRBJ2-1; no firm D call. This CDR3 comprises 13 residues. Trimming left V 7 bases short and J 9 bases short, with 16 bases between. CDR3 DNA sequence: TGTGCCAGCATCGCCGACCGGCACCTTGAGCAGTTCTTC. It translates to CASIADRHLEQFF.

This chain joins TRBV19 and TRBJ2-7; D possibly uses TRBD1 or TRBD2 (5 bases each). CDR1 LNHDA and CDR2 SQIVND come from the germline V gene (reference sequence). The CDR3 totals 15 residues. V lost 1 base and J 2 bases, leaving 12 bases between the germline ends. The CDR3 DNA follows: TGTGCCAGTAGTATAGGGGGGACCGGGACCTACGAGCAGTACTTC. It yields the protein CASSIGGTGTYEQYF.

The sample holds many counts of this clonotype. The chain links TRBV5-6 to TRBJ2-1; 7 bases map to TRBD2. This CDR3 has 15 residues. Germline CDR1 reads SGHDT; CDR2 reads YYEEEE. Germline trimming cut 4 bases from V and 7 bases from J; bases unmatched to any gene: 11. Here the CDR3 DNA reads TGTGCCAGCAGCCTAGGGCCTCTGGGGGGGAATGAGCAGTTCTTC. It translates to CASSLGPLGGNEQFF.

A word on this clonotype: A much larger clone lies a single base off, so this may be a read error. CDR3: CASSYETSHGYTF. CDR3 DNA: TGTGCCAGCAGCTATGAGACTTCCCATGGCTACACCTTC. The rearrangement uses TRBV5-6 and TRBJ1-2; no reliable D call. Germline CDR1 is SGHDT and CDR2 is YYEEEE. Between the trimmed V and J ends, which lost 3 bases and 6 bases, there was a span of 12 bases. The CDR3 totals 13 residues. The full variable domain, completed using reference TRBV5-6 and TRBJ1-2, is DAGVTQSPTHLIKTRGQQVTLRCSPKSGHDTVSWYQQALGQGPQFIFQYYEEEERQRGNFPDRFSGHQFPNYSSELNVNALLLGDSALYLCASSYETSHGYTFGSGTRLTVV.

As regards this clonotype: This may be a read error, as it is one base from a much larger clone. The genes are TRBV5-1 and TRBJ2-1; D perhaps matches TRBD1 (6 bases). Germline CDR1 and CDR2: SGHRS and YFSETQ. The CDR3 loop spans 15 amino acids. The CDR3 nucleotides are TGCGCCAGCAGCGGCGGGCAGGGGACCCTCCATGAGCAGCTCTTC. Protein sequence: CASSGGQGTLHEQLF.

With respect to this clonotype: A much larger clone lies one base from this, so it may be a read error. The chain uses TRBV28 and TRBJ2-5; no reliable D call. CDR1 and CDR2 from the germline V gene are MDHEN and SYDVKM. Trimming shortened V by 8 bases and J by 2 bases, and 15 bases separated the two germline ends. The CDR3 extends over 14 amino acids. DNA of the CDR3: TGTGCCAGCGGCCTGGCGGCAGCGCAAGAGACCCAGTACTTC. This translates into CASGLAAAQETQYF.

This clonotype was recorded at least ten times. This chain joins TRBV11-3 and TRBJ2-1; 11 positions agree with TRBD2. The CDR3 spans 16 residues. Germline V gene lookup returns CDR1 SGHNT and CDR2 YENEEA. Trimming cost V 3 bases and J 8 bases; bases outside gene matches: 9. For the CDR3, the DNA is TGTGCCAGCAGCTTTAGCATAGCGGGAGGGCTGGATGAGCAGTTCTTC. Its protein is CASSFSIAGGLDEQFF.

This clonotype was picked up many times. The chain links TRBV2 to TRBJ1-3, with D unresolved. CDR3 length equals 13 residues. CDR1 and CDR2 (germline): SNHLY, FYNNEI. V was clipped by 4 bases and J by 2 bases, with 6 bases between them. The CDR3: CASSVTTGNTIYF. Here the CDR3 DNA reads TGTGCCAGCAGTGTCACAACTGGAAACACCATATATTTT.

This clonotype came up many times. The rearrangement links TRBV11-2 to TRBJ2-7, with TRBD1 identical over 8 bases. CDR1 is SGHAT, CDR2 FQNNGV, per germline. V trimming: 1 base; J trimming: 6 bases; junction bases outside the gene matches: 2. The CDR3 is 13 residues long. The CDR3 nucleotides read TGTGCCAGCAGCTTAGGGGACAGGATCGAGCAGTACTTC. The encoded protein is CASSLGDRIEQYF. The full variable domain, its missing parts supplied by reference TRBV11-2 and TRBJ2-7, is EAGVAQSPRYKIIEKRQSVAFWCNPISGHATLYWYQQILGQGPKLLIQFQNNGVVDDSQLPKDRFSAERLKGVDSTLKIQPAKLEDSAVYLCASSLGDRIEQYFGPGTRLTVT.

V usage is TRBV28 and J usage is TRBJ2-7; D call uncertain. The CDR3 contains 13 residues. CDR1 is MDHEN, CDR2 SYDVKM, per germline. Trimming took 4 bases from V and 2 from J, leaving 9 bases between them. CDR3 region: CASSSQSPYEQYF. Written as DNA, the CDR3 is TGTGCCAGCAGTTCACAGTCACCCTACGAGCAGTACTTC.

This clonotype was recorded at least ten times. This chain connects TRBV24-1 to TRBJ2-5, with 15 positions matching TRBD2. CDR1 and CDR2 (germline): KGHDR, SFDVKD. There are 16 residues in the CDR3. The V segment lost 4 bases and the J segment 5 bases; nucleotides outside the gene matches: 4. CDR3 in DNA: TGTGCCACCAGTGACCAGGGACTAGCGGGAGGTGAGACCCAGTACTTC. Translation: CATSDQGLAGGETQYF.

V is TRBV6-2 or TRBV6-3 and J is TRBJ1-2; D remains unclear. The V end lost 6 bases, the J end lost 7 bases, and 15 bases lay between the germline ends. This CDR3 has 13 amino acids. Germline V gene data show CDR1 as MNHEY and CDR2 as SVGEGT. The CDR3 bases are TGTGCCAGCAGCCCCCGGGGAACTTCTGGCTACACCTTC. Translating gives CASSPRGTSGYTF.

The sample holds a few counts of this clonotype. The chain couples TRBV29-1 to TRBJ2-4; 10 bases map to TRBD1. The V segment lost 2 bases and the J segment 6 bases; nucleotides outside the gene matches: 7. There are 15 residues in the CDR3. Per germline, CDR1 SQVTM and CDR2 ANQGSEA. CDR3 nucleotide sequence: TGCAGCGTTGAACGGACAGGGGGGGGTAGAAACATTCAGTACTTC. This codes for CSVERTGGGRNIQYF.